This T cell receptor beta chain originates from a study of blood T cell repertoires in COVID-19. As for the study in general: The United States, Italy and Spain were the sources of the acute and convalescent COVID-19 samples.

The V gene's germline CDR1 is SEHNR and CDR2 FQNEAQ (reference sequence). This CDR3 spans 16 amino acids. Trimming took 1 base from V and 4 from J, leaving 16 bases between them. Here immunoSEQ multiplex PCR was the method, and the copy in TCRdb shows in-frame clones only, minus some. The sample consists of a few hundred thousand clones, roughly four fifths of them appearing once. This TCR was recovered from a human donor with acute or convalescent COVID-19. The donor label of this sample is uncertain. Sequenced: peripheral blood. The chain joins TRBV7-9 to TRBJ1-2, with D possibly TRBD1 on 6 matching bases. CDR3 nucleotide sequence: TGTGCCAGCAGCTTAGTCCGTGGGGGCGGCGGCTATGGCTACACCTTC. Protein sequence: CASSLVRGGGGYGYTF.